This T cell receptor (beta chain) was captured in a study of cytomegalovirus exposure and HLA in healthy donors (dated by TCRdb to the late 2010s). Context from the whole study: According to an earlier analysis of around 600 of the donors, some 170 million T cells yielded roughly 100 million unique TCR beta sequences and around 280 Gb of sequence data. Roughly 300 gigabases of sequencing data and around 85 million unique TCR sequences made up an early release that covered 500 to 700 HLA-typed donors. Among the roughly 400 genotyped donors, more than 70% belonged to the genetic ancestry cluster associated with self-reported Caucasian donors. The study aimed to test whether signatures of past pathogen exposure could be identified by cataloging public T cell receptors. The T cell repertoires of 666 subjects were profiled by immunosequencing and related to cytomegalovirus serostatus. In addition to the first cohort of 500 to 850 subjects, a separate validation cohort of 120 different subjects was used. To predict cytomegalovirus infection status, the study combined high-throughput TCR immunosequencing, statistical association of individual TCRs with disease status, and machine learning. A later analysis re-analyzed previously published TCR beta repertoires from several hundred donors and added high-resolution HLA genotyping to study TCR occurrence patterns. In the later analysis, no new phenotypic data were used to find candidate immune exposures; instead, reliance was placed on TCR beta sequences and their occurrence across donors. To decide whether each TCR beta V gene segment behaved as functional or pseudogenic, an earlier analysis of 587 of the donors relied on high-throughput TCR beta sequencing. Donor age, sex, ethnicity and CMV serostatus were compiled together with the repertoire data. Genome-wide SNP genotypes for about 65% of the 666 donors were used in a later genetic analysis, which treated that subset as a discovery cohort. All discovery cohort repertoires had been generated using a single sequencing platform. Class I and class II HLA loci were covered by the typing at four-digit resolution. Typing coverage differed by locus: A, B, C, DRB1 and DQB1 were typed in roughly 620-630 donors, DQA1 in 522, DPA1 in some 600, and DPB1 in 472. Roughly 5 DR-DQ haplotypes were handled as single units for association and clustering because linkage in the cohort was strong. On average, 235,054 unique TCR beta nucleotide sequences were sequenced per donor among roughly 430 genotyped donors of the cohort, with 15% to 20% of those sequences being non-productive. What the work shows at the level of the full study, not this receptor alone: Correlated functional status among segregating V segments might reflect linkage disequilibrium, but an unknown experimental factor could not be ruled out. An earlier analysis of 587 of the donors showed that most TCR beta V segments appeared in productive rearrangements either about 87% or about 30% of the time, which broadly matched IMGT annotations. A later analysis found that HLA-associated TCR beta chains were more clonally expanded and had lower generation probabilities than equally common non-associated chains. In a later analysis, some 18,000 TCR beta sequences were associated with specific HLA alleles at a false discovery rate of 0.05. A later analysis found that most CMV-associated TCR beta chains appeared HLA-restricted, with HLA associations seemingly driven largely by CMV exposure. In a later genetic analysis, a missense DCLRE1C variant was associated with V-gene and J-gene trimming of TCR beta chains, and the association was replicated in an independent cohort. For the cohort, immune exposure information was limited to CMV serostatus. The presence/absence analyses assumed that sequencing depth was roughly uniform across donors, and that assumption may not be true. This cohort had only TCR beta chains sequenced, and the lack of alpha or paired-chain data limited which features could be detected. Across donors, most TCR sequences were observed very rarely, whereas some public TCRs were present in many individuals. In a later analysis, several top co-occurrence clusters were reported to appear linked to parvovirus B19, influenza, CMV and Epstein-Barr virus. According to the authors, the approach could potentially be generalized to other disease states and immunological phenotypes. Some IMGT-functional V segments, including TRBV6-2 and TRBV6-3, could not be distinguished by the 87-base-pair reads and were therefore excluded. The classifier was reported to diagnose cytomegalovirus status with high specificity and sensitivity in both the original cohort and the validation cohort. In vitro tests confirmed that three of the cytomegalovirus-associated TCR beta chains recognize cytomegalovirus antigens. A further reported finding was that TCR beta sequences accurately predicted the HLA-A and HLA-B alleles for most subjects in the first cohort. Approximately 16 rarely observed V segments, including chromosome 9 orphons, were excluded from the earlier analysis of almost 600 of the donors because counts were too low. In a later analysis, TCR association rates were found to vary across HLA loci, with the most associated TCRs seen for DRB1 alleles and the fewest for HLA-C alleles. When HLA alleles, especially DR and DQ, strongly co-occurred, TCR associations were difficult to assign to individual alleles. Compared with the roughly 700-donor mean, donors in an Asian-associated ancestry cluster had fewer N-insertions in productive TCRs, according to a later genetic analysis. The sequencing pipeline was judged likely to have produced a cluster of highly shared sequence variants as a technical artifact. HLA typing was unavailable for some donors at each locus, so association tests used only the typed subset. A total of 164 TCR beta chains were listed by the study as associated with cytomegalovirus.

Library preparation employed the immunoSEQ multiplex PCR assay. The multiplex PCR relied on a mix of 60 forward primers for TCR Vbeta segments and 13 reverse primers for TCR Jbeta segments. The CDR3 region of rearranged TCR beta genes was amplified from genomic DNA by a multiplex PCR assay. Amplified TCR beta libraries were sequenced as 87-base-pair reads on the Illumina HiSeq System. As for the authors' bioinformatics: In a later analysis, 77 million or so unique TCR beta chains were counted across the roughly 610 repertoires, and around 10 million of these chains were shared by at least two donors. To remove PCR and sequencing errors, raw reads were error-corrected and collapsed into unique sequences using a nearest-neighbor algorithm that merged closely related sequences. CDR3 sequences were aligned to IMGT reference sequences to assign V, D and J gene segments. Each retained sequence needed at least a six-nucleotide match to both a V gene segment and a J gene segment. Rearrangements were called productive when the CDR3 lacked stop codons and stayed in frame with V and J; all others were non-productive. CDR3 was defined according to IMGT convention as the region running from the second conserved V-encoded cysteine to the conserved J-encoded phenylalanine. The earlier analysis of some 540 of the donors excluded any sequence lacking an unambiguous match to a single V gene segment. In an earlier analysis of several hundred of the donors, a V segment was called functional when productive rearrangements were above 56.7%, and segregating when the standard deviation between donors exceeded 5%. A statistical classification framework was built for diagnosing cytomegalovirus status from the catalog of TCR beta chain sequences. A later analysis assigned V and J genes by comparing TCR nucleotide sequences with IMGT/GENE-DB human TR gene sequences. A later analysis assigned CDR3 sequences and most-parsimonious VDJ recombination scenarios with the TCRdist pipeline. A later analysis defined each TCR beta chain by its CDR3 amino acid sequence plus V-gene family, and excluded reads lacking a unique V-gene family. To address suspected cross-contamination and a sequencing artifact, a later analysis removed around 590 highly shared, low-generation-probability nucleotide sequences. In a later analysis, a clonal expansion index was calculated for each public chain from normalized within-repertoire ranks of inferred template counts. In a later analysis, generation probabilities were computed using a VDJ recombination model fitted to out-of-frame rearrangements, and the results were checked against IGoR. Hypergeometric tests were used in a later analysis to score TCR-TCR, TCR-HLA and TCR-CMV co-occurrence, with a repertoire-size bias correction applied to the TCR pairs. A later analysis estimated false discovery rates by permuting HLA or CMV assignments 20 times. In a later analysis, co-occurring TCRs were grouped using DBSCAN, and TCRdist sequence similarity was added for clustering within HLA-allele-positive subsets. Co-occurrence clustering excluded repertoires with fewer than 30,000 or more than 120,000 public chains, plus five with anomalous nucleotide sharing. The table comes from immuneACCESS by way of TCRdb, which keeps in-frame sequences with V and J called. Part of the clones is missing from these tables; in studies checked, under half for an unresolved V gene and the rest for unknown reasons. V and J calls and clone size are copied from that table; D and trimming were computed from the DNA. The sample table shows around 170,000 clones, and 65% to 90% are seen once. The ten biggest clones cover 6.3% of the sample.

The cohort comprised around 690 healthy bone marrow donors. Cohort members were all nominally healthy when sampled, although unrecorded immune exposures were likely present. The donor tested CMV seropositive and was one of the 289 seropositive cohort members. Every donor gave a peripheral blood sample, and the peripheral blood mononuclear cells from that sample were used for TCR beta sequencing. The Qiagen DNeasy Blood Extraction Kit was used to extract genomic DNA from the blood cell samples. As to this clone: Its recognized antigen is unknown. No base qualities exist here, and no much larger clone lies one base off it.

The germline V gene specifies SGHTA as CDR1 and FQGNSA as CDR2. The germline ends are 9 bases apart after V is trimmed by 5 bases and J by 4 bases. The CDR3 runs 13 amino acids, cysteine and phenylalanine included. The CDR3 DNA has 39 bases and is translated from base 1. Recombination joined TRBV7-2 with TRBJ1-5, with the D segment identity uncertain. This receptor was obtained from a man aged 35 to 55 in good health and CMV-seropositive. Material: PBMCs. The CDR3 region: CASSPDGNQPQHF. Here is the DNA: TGTGCCAGCAGCCCCGACGGGAATCAGCCCCAGCATTTT.